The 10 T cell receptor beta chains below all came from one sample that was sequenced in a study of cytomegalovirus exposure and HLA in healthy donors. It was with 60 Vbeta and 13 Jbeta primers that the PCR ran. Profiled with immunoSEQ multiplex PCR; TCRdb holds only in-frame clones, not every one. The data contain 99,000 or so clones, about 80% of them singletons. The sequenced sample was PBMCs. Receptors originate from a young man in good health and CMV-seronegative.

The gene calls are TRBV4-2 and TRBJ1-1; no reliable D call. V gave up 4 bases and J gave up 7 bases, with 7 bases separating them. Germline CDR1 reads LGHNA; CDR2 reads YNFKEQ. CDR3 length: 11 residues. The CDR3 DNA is TGTGCCAGCAGCCCCGGTATTGAAGCTTTCTTT. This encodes CASSPGIEAFF.

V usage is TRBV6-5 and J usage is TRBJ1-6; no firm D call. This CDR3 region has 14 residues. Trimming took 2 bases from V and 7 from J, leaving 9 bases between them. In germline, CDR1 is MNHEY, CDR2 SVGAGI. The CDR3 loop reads CASSYIVPNSPLHF. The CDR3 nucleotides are TGTGCCAGCAGTTACATAGTCCCCAATTCACCCCTCCACTTT.

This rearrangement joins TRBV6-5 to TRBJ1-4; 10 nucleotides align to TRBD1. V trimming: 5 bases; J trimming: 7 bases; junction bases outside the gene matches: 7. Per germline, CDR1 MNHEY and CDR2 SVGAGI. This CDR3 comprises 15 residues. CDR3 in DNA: TGTGCCAGCAGTCGACAGGGGGCGCGGGGTGAAAAACTGTTTTTT. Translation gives CASSRQGARGEKLFF.

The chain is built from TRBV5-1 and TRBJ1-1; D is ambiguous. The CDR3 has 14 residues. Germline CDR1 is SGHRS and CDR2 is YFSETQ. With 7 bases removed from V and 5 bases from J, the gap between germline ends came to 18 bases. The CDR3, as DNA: TGCGCCAGCCCCTCGACCGAGGGCGGGACTGAAGCTTTCTTT. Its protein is CASPSTEGGTEAFF. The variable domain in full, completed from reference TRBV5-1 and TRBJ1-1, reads KAGVTQTPRYLIKTRGQQVTLSCSPISGHRSVSWYQQTPGQGLQFLFEYFSETQRNKGNFPGRFSGRQFSNSRSEMNVSTLELGDSALYLCASPSTEGGTEAFFGQGTRLTVV.

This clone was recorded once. CDR3 DNA: TGTGCCAGCACCCCACGGGACAGGGGGCGATACGAGCAGTACTTC. This gives the protein CASTPRDRGRYEQYF. The chain couples TRBV2 to TRBJ2-7; TRBD1 matches at 12 bases. V shed 7 bases and J 4 bases; nucleotides not matched to a gene: 8. Germline CDR1 and CDR2: SNHLY and FYNNEI. The CDR3 has 15 amino acids.

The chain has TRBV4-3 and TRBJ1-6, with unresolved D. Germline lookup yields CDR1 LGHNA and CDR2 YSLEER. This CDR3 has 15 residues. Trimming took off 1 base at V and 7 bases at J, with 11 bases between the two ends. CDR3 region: CASSQGGGINSPLHF. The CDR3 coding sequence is TGCGCCAGCAGCCAAGGAGGAGGGATCAATTCACCCCTCCACTTT.

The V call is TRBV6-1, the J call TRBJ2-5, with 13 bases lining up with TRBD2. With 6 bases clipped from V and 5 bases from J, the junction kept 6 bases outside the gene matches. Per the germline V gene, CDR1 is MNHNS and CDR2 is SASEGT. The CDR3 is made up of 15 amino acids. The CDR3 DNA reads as TGTGCCAGCAGACTAGCGGGAGGGCCCAGGGAGACCCAGTACTTC. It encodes CASRLAGGPRETQYF.

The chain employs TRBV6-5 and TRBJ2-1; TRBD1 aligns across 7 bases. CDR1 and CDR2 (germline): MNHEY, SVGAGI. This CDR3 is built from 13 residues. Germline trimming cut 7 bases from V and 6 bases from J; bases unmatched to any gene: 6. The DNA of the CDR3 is TGTGCCAGCACTTCAAACAGGGGCAATGAGCAGTTCTTC. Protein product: CASTSNRGNEQFF.

In DNA, the CDR3 is TGTGCCAGCACCATGACAGGGAGTGGAAACACCATATATTTT. This sequence encodes CASTMTGSGNTIYF. The genes are TRBV5-8 and TRBJ1-3; 7 nucleotides align to TRBD1. This CDR3 is 14 amino acids long. Germline CDR1 reads SGHTS; CDR2 reads YDEGEE. V shed 6 bases and J 3 bases; nucleotides not matched to a gene: 6.

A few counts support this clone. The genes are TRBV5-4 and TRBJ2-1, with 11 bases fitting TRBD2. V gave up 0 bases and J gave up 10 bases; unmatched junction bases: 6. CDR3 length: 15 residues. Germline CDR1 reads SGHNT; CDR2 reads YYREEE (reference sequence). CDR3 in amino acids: CASSLASGRLGEQFF. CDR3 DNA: TGTGCCAGCAGCTTGGCTAGCGGGAGGCTAGGAGAGCAGTTCTTC.